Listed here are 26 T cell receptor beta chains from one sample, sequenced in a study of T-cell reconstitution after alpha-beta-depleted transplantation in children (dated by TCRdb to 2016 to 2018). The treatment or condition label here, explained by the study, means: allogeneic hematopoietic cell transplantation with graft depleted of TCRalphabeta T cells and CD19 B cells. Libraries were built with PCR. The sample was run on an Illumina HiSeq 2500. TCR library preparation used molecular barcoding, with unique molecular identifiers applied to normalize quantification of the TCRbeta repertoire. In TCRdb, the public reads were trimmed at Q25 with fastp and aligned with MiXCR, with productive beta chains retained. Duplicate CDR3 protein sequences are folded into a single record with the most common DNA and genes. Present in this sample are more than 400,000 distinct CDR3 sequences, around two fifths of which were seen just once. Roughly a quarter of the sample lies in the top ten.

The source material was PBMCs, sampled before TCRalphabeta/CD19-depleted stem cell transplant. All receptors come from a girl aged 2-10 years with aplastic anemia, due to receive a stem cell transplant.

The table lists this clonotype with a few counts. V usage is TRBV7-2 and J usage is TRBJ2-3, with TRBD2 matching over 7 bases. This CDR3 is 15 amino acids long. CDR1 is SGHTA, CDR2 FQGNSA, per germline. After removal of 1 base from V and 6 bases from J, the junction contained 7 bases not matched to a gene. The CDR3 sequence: CASSLGYGGFDTQYF. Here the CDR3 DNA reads TGTGCCAGCAGCTTAGGTTACGGGGGGTTTGATACGCAGTATTTT.

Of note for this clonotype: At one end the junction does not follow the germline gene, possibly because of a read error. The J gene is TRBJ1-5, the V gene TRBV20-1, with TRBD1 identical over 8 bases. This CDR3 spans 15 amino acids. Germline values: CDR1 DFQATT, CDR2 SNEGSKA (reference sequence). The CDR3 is CSARDLQGGHQPRHF. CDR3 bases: TGCAGTGCTAGAGATCTACAGGGGGGTCATCAGCCCCGGCATTTT.

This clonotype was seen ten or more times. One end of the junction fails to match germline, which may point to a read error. The CDR3: CASSRSPLDF. The CDR3 DNA reads as TGTGCCAGCTCACGTAGCCCATTGGACTTC. The J gene is TRBJ2-5, the V gene TRBV18; D not resolved. The CDR3 runs to 10 residues. Germline-derived CDR1 and CDR2 are KGHSH and LQKENI.

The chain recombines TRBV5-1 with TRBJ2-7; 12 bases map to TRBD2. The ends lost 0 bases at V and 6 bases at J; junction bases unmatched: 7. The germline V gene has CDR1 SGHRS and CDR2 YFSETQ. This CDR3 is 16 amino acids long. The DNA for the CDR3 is TGCGCCAGCAGCTTGGAGACTAGCGGGAGTCTGGGCGAGCAGTACTTC. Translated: CASSLETSGSLGEQYF.

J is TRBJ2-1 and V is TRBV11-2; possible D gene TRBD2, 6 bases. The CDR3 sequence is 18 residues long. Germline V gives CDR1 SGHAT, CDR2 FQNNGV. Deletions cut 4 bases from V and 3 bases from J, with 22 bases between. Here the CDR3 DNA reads TGTGCCAGCAGCTGGGATGTTTTAGGAGGGTCAGGCTACAATGAGCAGTTCTTC. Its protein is CASSWDVLGGSGYNEQFF.

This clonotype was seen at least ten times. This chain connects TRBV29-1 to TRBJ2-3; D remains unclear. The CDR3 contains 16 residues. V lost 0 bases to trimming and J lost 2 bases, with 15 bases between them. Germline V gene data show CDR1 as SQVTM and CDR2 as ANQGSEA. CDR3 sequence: CSVEEWSETSTDTQYF. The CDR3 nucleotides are TGCAGCGTTGAAGAATGGAGCGAAACTTCCACAGATACGCAGTATTTT.

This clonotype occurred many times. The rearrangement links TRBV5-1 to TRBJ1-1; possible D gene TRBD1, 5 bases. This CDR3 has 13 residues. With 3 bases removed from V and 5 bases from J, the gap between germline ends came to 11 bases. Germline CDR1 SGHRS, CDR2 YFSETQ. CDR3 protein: CASSYGTGTEAFF. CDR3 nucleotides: TGCGCCAGCAGCTACGGGACCGGTACTGAAGCTTTCTTT.

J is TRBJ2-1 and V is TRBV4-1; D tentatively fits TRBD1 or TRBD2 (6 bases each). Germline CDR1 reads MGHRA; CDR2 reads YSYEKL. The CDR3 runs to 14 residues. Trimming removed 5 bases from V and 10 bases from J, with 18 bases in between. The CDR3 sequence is CASSSGGRGREQFF. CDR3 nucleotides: TGCGCCAGCAGCTCCGGGGGCAGGGGCCGAGAGCAGTTCTTC.

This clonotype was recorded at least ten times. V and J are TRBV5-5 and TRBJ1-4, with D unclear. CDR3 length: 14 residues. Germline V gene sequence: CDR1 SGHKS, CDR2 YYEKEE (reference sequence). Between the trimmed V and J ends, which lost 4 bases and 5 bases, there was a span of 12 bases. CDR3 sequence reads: CASSPPGSNEKLFF. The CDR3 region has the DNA TGTGCCAGCAGCCCACCCGGATCAAATGAAAAACTGTTTTTT.

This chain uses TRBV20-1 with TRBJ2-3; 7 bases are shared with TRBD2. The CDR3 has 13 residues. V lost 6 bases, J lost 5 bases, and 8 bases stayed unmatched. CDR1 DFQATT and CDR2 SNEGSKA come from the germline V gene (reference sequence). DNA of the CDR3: TGCAGTGCCCCAGGACTAGGTCAAGATACGCAGTATTTT. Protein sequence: CSAPGLGQDTQYF.

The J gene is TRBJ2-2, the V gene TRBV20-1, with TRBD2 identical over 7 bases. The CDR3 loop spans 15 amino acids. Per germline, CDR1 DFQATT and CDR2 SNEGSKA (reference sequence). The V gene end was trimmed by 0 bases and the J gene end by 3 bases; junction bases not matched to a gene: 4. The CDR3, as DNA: TGCAGTGCTAGAGATGGGGGGGTGGACACCGGGGAGCTGTTTTTT. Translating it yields CSARDGGVDTGELFF.

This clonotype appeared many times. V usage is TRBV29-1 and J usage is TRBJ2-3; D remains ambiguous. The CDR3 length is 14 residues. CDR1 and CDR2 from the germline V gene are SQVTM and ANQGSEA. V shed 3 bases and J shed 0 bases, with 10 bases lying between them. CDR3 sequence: CSVEGYESTDTQYF. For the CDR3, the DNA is TGCAGCGTTGAGGGTTATGAAAGCACAGATACGCAGTATTTT.

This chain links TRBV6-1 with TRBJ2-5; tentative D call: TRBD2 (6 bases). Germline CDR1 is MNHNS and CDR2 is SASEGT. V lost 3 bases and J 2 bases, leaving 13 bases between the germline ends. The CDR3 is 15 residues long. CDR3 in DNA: TGTGCCAGCAGTGACTACCGGGACTTACAAGAGACCCAGTACTTC. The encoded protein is CASSDYRDLQETQYF.

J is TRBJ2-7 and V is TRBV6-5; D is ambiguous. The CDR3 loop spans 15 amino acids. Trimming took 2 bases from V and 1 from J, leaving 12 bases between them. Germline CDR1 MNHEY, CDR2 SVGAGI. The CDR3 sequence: CASSYGGRPSYEQYF. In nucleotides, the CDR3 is TGTGCCAGCAGTTACGGTGGACGGCCATCCTACGAGCAGTACTTC.

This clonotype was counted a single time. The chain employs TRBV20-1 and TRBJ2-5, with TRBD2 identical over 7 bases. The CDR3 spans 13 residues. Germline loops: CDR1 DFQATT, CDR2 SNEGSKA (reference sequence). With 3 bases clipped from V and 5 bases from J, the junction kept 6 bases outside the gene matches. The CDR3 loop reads CSARREPGETQYF. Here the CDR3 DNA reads TGCAGTGCTAGGCGGGAGCCGGGGGAGACCCAGTACTTC.

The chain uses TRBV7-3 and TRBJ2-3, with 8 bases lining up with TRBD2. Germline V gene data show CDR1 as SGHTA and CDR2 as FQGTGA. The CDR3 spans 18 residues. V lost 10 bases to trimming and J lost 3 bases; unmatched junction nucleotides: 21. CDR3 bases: TGTGCCACCGCTCCCACAGGGATGGCGGGGGGAATAACAGATACGCAGTATTTT. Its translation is CATAPTGMAGGITDTQYF.

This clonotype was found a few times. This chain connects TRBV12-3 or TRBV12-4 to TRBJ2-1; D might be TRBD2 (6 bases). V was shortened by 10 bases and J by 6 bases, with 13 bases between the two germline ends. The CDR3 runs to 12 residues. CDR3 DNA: TGTGCCACCCAAACCGGGGGCAATGAGCAGTTCTTC. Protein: CATQTGGNEQFF.

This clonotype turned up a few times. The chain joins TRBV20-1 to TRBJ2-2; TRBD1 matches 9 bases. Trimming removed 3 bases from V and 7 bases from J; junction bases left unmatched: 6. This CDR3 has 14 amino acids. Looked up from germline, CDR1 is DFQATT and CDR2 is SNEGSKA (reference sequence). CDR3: CSASRDRENGELFF. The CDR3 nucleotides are TGCAGTGCTAGCCGGGACAGGGAAAACGGGGAGCTGTTTTTT.

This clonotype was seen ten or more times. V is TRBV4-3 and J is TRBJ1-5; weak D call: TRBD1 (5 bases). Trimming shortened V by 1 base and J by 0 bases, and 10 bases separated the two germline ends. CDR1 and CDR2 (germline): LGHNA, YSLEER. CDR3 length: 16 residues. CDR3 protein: CASSQGWGNSNQPQHF. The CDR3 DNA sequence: TGCGCCAGCAGCCAAGGGTGGGGCAATAGCAATCAGCCCCAGCATTTT.

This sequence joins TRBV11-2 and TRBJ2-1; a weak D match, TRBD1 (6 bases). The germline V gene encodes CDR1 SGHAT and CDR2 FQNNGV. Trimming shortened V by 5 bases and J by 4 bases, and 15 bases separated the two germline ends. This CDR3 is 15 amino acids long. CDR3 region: CASSRLGTQYNEQFF. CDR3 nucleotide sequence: TGTGCCAGCAGCCGTCTCGGGACACAATACAATGAGCAGTTCTTC.

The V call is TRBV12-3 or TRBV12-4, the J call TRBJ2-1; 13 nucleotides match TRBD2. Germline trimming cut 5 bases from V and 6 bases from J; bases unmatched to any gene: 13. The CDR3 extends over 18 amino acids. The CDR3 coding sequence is TGTGCCAGCAGTACTAGGGACTCGGGACTAGCGGGATTCAATGAGCAGTTCTTC. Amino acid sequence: CASSTRDSGLAGFNEQFF.

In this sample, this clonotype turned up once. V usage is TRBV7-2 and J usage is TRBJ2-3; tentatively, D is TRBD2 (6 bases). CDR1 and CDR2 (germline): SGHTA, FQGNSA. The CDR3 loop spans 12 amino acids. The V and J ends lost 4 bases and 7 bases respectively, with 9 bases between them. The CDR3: CASSYAGNTQYF. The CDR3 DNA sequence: TGTGCCAGCAGCTACGCGGGGAATACGCAGTATTTT.

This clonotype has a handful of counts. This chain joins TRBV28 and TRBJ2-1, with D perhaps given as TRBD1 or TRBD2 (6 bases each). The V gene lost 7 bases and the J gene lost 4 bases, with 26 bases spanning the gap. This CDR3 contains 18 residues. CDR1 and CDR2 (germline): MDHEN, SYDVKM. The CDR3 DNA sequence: TGTGCCAGCAACCTTCCGGTCGAAGACAGGAGGGCGTACAATGAGCAGTTCTTC. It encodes CASNLPVEDRRAYNEQFF. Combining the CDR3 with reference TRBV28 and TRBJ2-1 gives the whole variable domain DVKVTQSSRYLVKRTGEKVFLECVQDMDHENMFWYRQDPGLGLRLIYFSYDVKMKEKGDIPEGYSVSREKKERFSLILESASTNQTSMYLCASNLPVEDRRAYNEQFFGPGTRLTVL.

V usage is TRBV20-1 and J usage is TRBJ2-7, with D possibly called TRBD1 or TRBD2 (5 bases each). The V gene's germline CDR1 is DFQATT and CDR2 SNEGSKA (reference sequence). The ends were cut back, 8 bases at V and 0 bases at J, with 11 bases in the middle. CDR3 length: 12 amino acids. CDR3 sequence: CSPGASSYEQYF. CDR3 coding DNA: TGCAGTCCCGGGGCCAGCTCCTACGAGCAGTACTTC.

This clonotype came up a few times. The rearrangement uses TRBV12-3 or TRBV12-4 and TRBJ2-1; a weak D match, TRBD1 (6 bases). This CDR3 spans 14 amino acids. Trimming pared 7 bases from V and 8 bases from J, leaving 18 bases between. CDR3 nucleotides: TGTGCCAGCACCCGGGACATACCTAGCCATGAGCAGTTCTTC. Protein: CASTRDIPSHEQFF.

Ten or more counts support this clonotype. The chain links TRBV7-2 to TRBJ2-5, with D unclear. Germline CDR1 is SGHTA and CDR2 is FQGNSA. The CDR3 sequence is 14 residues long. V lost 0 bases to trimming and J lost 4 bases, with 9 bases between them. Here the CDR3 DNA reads TGTGCCAGCAGCTTAGCAGGACCATCAGAGACCCAGTACTTC. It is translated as CASSLAGPSETQYF.